The entry below describes one TCR beta chain. Its cognate antigen has yet to be identified. The CDR3 end lies 3 residues beyond the end of the read and is filled in from the germline J gene. Deletion took 3 bases off V and 0 bases off J, with a span of 9 bases between the germline ends. Counted from cysteine to phenylalanine, this CDR3 has 14 amino acids. Sequencing covers 33 bases of the CDR3, shown here with the frame starting at base 1. CDR1 and CDR2 are drawn from the germline V gene: SGHRS, YFSETQ. Using the immunoSEQ assay, multiplex PCR amplified TCR beta CDR3 regions from an average of approximately 1,200 ng of genomic DNA per sample. Primer bias was corrected in the assay by using a complete synthetic TCR repertoire to establish an amplification baseline. The amplicons were sequenced using the Illumina platform. The published analysis was carried out like this. Sequences were error-corrected by clustering with frequency ratios and a modified nearest-neighbor algorithm and were then analyzed in the immunoSEQ Analyzer with IMGT gene definitions. TCR richness and evenness were averaged over 20 rarefaction repeats at each rarefaction depth, excluding samples with fewer sequences than the depth. Relative abundances of V, D and J genes were compared between groups using Wilcoxon rank sum tests, with FDR correction applied. In the blinded duplicates, the intraclass correlation was approximately 96% for TCR richness and averaged around 80% across 66 gene segments. The table comes from immuneACCESS by way of TCRdb, which keeps in-frame sequences with V and J called. Part of the clones is missing from these tables; in studies checked, under half for an unresolved V gene and the rest for unknown reasons. V, J and clone size were drawn from that table, and D and trimming were deduced from the DNA. This specimen's table enumerates approximately 28,000 clones. The biggest ten clones account for 2.5% to 3.5% of the sample.

Every participant had a single incident cervical HPV16 infection, and prevalent HPV16 infections were excluded. Cervical HPV DNA was detected by MY09/MY11 PCR and genotyped by dot-blot hybridization. Around 15 mL of heparinized blood were centrifuged, and the buffy coat was aliquoted, frozen at -30°C, then stored at -80°C. Genomic DNA was extracted from buffy coat specimens using QIAGEN kits. The data were taken from a study of T cells in women clearing cervical HPV infection (dated by TCRdb to the late 2010s). Notes on the research overall: Cases were roughly 24 women with histologically confirmed HPV16-related CIN3 or worse, including a couple of invasive cancers. Controls were 25 or so women whose single incident HPV16 infection cleared within 12 months without precancer or cancer developing. Cases and controls were matched on age within five years and on year of sample collection. A median age of 34 years was observed in cases versus 38 in controls, and no significant differences in baseline characteristics were found. As quality controls, five blinded duplicates were added to each group, bringing the total to approximately 60 samples made up of around 50 participants and 10 replicates. For cases, a median interval of 149 days, with an interquartile range of about 90 to 210 days, was observed between lesion detection and blood sampling. This exploratory proof-of-principle case-control study, nested within the Guanacaste HPV Natural History Study in Costa Rica, compared TCR repertoires among women with different cervical HPV16 outcomes. The parent cohort enrolled under 11,000 women aged 18 or older in Guanacaste, Costa Rica, in about 1992 to 1994 and followed the women for less than eight years. Case blood was taken at the visit when the lesion was first identified, whereas control blood was taken when infection was no longer detected. HLA typing was available for only a few women, so HLA type could not be excluded as a confounder.

General study outcomes and caveats: CIN3+ cases had significantly higher TCR repertoire richness than controls across sequencing depths, but evenness did not differ between the groups. The cross-sectional design could not show whether associations preceded infection or resulted from it; effector/memory subsets and HPV-specific T cells were not isolated. TRBV6-7 relative abundance was lower in cases than in controls (approximately 0.1% versus 0.16%; Bonferroni P = 0.0008). T-cell numbers per sample were unknown, so richness differences could reflect varying T-cell content rather than repertoire biology. Random forest classifiers that combined richness and V gene abundances separated cases from controls with an estimated AUC of around 0.8.

Sample: blood buffy coat. The chain was built from TRBV5-1 and TRBJ1-1; the best D guess is TRBD1, with 5 bases matching. The clonotype comes from a woman aged 18 to 75 with a cervical HPV16 infection that either progressed to CIN3+ or cleared (not recorded which). The CDR3 region: CASSSSGMNTEAFF. The covered CDR3 bases are TGCGCCAGCAGCTCCTCAGGGATGAACACTGAA.